Listed here are 8 T cell receptor beta chains from one sample, sequenced in a study of cytomegalovirus exposure and HLA in healthy donors. 13 Jbeta primers and 60 Vbeta primers were used for the PCR. Profiled with immunoSEQ multiplex PCR; TCRdb holds only in-frame clones, not every one. The sample has approximately 140,000 clones, roughly 72% seen once; the top ten hold 1.5% to 2%. Sequencing input: PBMCs. Receptors were obtained from a man aged 40-50 years in good health and CMV-seronegative.

The chain couples TRBV7-9 to TRBJ2-5, with 9 bases matching TRBD2. The better agreement between TRBJ2-7 and the DNA end casts doubt on the J call. Germline CDR1 SEHNR, CDR2 FQNEAQ (reference sequence). This CDR3 is built from 14 residues. The CDR3 coding sequence is TGTGCCAGCAGCTCTAGCGGGACCTATTACGAGCAGTACTTC. Amino acids: CASSSSGTYYEQYF.

The rearrangement joins TRBV5-1 to TRBJ2-6, with 7 bases that match TRBD1. Germline-derived CDR1 and CDR2 are SGHRS and YFSETQ. The CDR3 has 16 residues. Germline trimming cut 4 bases from V and 2 bases from J; bases unmatched to any gene: 6. Written as DNA, the CDR3 is TGCGCCAGCAGCAGCGGACAGGTGGCTGGGGCCAACGTCCTGACTTTC. It specifies CASSSGQVAGANVLTF.

This clone was counted a few times. The chain links TRBV6-6 to TRBJ2-7; 7 bases align to TRBD2. The germline V gene has CDR1 MNHNY and CDR2 SVGAGI (reference sequence). The CDR3 extends over 14 amino acids. V gave up 5 bases and J gave up 1 base; unmatched junction bases: 5. The CDR3 is CASSPGSGSYEQYF. The CDR3 nucleotides are TGTGCCAGCAGTCCCGGTAGCGGGTCCTACGAGCAGTACTTC.

The gene calls are TRBV10-1 and TRBJ1-1; D may be TRBD1 (6 bases). Looked up from germline, CDR1 is WNHNN and CDR2 is SYGVQD (reference sequence). The V end was cut by 6 bases, the J end by 1 base, with 15 bases between. CDR3 length: 15 residues. In nucleotides, the CDR3 is TGCGCCAGCAGCCGAGGGGACATGAGGAACACTGAAGCTTTCTTT. Residues: CASSRGDMRNTEAFF.

Only a few counts were recorded for this clone. The chain links TRBV7-3 to TRBJ2-3; 9 bases are shared with TRBD2. Germline V gene lookup returns CDR1 SGHTA and CDR2 FQGTGA. The V gene end was trimmed by 4 bases and the J gene end by 10 bases; junction bases not matched to a gene: 3. The CDR3 runs to 12 residues. The CDR3 DNA sequence: TGTGCCAGCAGCTCGTCTAGCGGGGCGCAGTATTTT. Translation gives CASSSSSGAQYF.

This clone has a single count. The chain links TRBV28 to TRBJ2-3; 8 bases map to TRBD2. Germline lookup yields CDR1 MDHEN and CDR2 SYDVKM. The CDR3 runs 15 residues. The V gene end was trimmed by 1 base and the J gene end by 6 bases; junction bases not matched to a gene: 6. The CDR3 DNA is TGTGCCAGCAGTTTATACGGGGGGGCCGATGATACGCAGTATTTT. Protein sequence: CASSLYGGADDTQYF.

The chain combines TRBV18 with TRBJ1-4; no definite D call. This CDR3 is built from 15 residues. Trimming took 2 bases from V and 0 from J, leaving 7 bases between them. In germline, CDR1 is KGHSH, CDR2 LQKENI. The CDR3 is CASSPETTTNEKLFF. The CDR3 bases are TGTGCCAGCTCACCAGAAACAACAACTAATGAAAAACTGTTTTTT.

This clone was observed once. V gene TRBV28 combines with J gene TRBJ1-2, with 11 bases lining up with TRBD1. The CDR3 consists of 16 residues. J was trimmed by 5 bases and V by 6 bases; bases with no gene match: 11. Germline assignment: CDR1 MDHEN and CDR2 SYDVKM. The CDR3 spells CASSVRWTGGEYGYTF. The CDR3 region has the DNA TGTGCCAGCAGCGTCCGTTGGACAGGGGGCGAATATGGCTACACCTTC.